This record covers a single T cell receptor beta chain. Sequencing was performed with immunoSEQ multiplex PCR; in TCRdb, only in-frame clones are kept and a portion is missing. The data hold about 200,000 clones, with about 86% observed a single time. This record belongs to a study of blood T cell repertoires in COVID-19. Turning to the study itself: Acute and convalescent COVID-19 specimens originated in the United States, Italy and Spain.

The sample consisted of peripheral blood. The sequence derives from a man aged 60-69 years who had recovered from COVID-19.

Here the CDR3 DNA reads TGTGCCAGCAGTGTTCTAATGGTTTGGGGTGAACGACAGGGCCCCTACGAGCAGTACTTC. It codes for CASSVLMVWGERQGPYEQYF. The chain employs TRBV6-1 and TRBJ2-7; 7 bases agree with TRBD1. Germline assignment: CDR1 MNHNS and CDR2 SASEGT. This CDR3 is built from 20 residues. V was pared by 4 bases and J by 2 bases, with 23 bases of the junction left unmatched.